Listed below are T cell receptor beta chains from one sample, sequenced in a study of T cell repertoires in cytomegalovirus infection. TCRdb analysed the reads with MiXCR anew, one entry per CDR3 protein. The repertoire has around 180,000 distinct CDR3 sequences, approximately 19% of them found once; the top ten carry 2.5% to 3%. The sample consisted of PBMCs. The origin of the receptors is a human donor in good health (CMV status not recorded). Some clones in this sample may be carry-over from other donors' samples. Each CDR3 is given with its conserved first and last residue. A D gene is named only where the DNA matches it firmly. Clone size is not always given. Where it is, it says once, few, many or a class for expanded clones.

TRBV5-5	TRBJ1-1	.	.	TGTGCCAGCAGCTTGTTATGGGGGAACACTGAAGCTTTCTTT	CASSLLWGNTEAFF
TRBV7-6	TRBJ2-7	.	many	TGTGCCAGCAGCTTGGAATTCTCCGGCCATGGAGCGGGTGAGCAGTACTTC	CASSLEFSGHGAGEQYF
TRBV7-2	TRBJ1-2	.	many	TGTGCCAGCAGCTTAGATACGGGGGCGCTCTCCTCCTATGGCTACACCTTC	CASSLDTGALSSYGYTF
TRBV10-2	TRBJ2-3	TRBD1	.	TGCGCCAGCAGGGACAGGGGGGTCGATACGCAGTATTTT	CASRDRGVDTQYF
TRBV11-2	TRBJ2-5	TRBD2	few	TGTGCCAGCAGCGAGTCCATTCGACTAGCGGGAGAGACCCAGTACTTC	CASSESIRLAGETQYF
TRBV7-8	TRBJ2-7	TRBD2	many	TGTGCCAGCAGCTTAAGGCGTCTAGCGGGAGAATACGAGCAGTACTTC	CASSLRRLAGEYEQYF
TRBV28	TRBJ2-3	TRBD1	few	TGTGCCAGTGGACAGGGTGCCACAGATACGCAGTATTTT	CASGQGATDTQYF
TRBV10-3	TRBJ2-1	TRBD2	many	TGTGCCATCCGAAAGGAGCGGGGGGCCAATTACAATGAGCAGTTCTTC	CAIRKERGANYNEQFF
TRBV7-8	TRBJ1-5	.	many	TGTGCCAGCAGCTTAAGCTTATCCCAGGGCAATCAGCCCCAGCATTTT	CASSLSLSQGNQPQHF
TRBV12-3/TRBV12-4	TRBJ1-5	.	.	TGTGCCAGCAGTCCCCGGGCGGATGGGGCGGGCAATCAGCCCCAGCATTTT	CASSPRADGAGNQPQHF
TRBV7-2	TRBJ2-1	.	few	TGTGCCAGCAGCCCAATCTTGGCCCGACCCCACAATGAGCAGTTCTTC	CASSPILARPHNEQFF
TRBV11-3	TRBJ2-2	TRBD1	few	TGTGCCAGCAGCCTTGGGACAGCCGGGGAGCTGTTTTTT	CASSLGTAGELFF
TRBV5-8	TRBJ2-7	.	.	TGTGCCAGCAGCCTACGGGGGACCGGCTACGAGCAGTACTTC	CASSLRGTGYEQYF
TRBV11-2	TRBJ1-1	.	.	TGTCCCAGCAGCTTAGTTGGCACTGAAGCTTTCTTT	CPSSLVGTEAFF
TRBV20-1	TRBJ2-7	TRBD2	.	TGCAGTGCCGAAAGCGCAGGGACTAGCGGGCACGAGCAGTACTTC	CSAESAGTSGHEQYF
TRBV27	TRBJ2-5	.	.	TGTGCCAGCAGTCAACGGGCGAGGGGGGAGACCCAGTACTTC	CASSQRARGETQYF
TRBV7-2	TRBJ1-2	TRBD1	few	TGTGCCAGCAGCTTCCTCAGCGGACAGGGAACCTACACCTTC	CASSFLSGQGTYTF